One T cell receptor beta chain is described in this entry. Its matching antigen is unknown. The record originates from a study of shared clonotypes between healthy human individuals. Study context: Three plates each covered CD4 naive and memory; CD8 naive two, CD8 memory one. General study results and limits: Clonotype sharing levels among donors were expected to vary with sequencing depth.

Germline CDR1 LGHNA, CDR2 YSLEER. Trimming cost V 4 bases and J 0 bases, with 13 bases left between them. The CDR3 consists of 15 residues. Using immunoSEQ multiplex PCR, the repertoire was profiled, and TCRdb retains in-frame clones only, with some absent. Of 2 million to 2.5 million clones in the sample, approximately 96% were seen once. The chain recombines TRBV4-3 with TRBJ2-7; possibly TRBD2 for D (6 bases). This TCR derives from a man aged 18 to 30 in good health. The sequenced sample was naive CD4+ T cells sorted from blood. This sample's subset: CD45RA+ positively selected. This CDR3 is CASSRLLANSYEQYF. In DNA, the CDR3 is TGCGCCAGCAGCCGGCTTCTAGCGAACTCCTACGAGCAGTACTTC.